The present entry profiles one T cell receptor (beta chain) with its context. The antigen is not known. This sample is part of a study of radiation and T cells in renal cell carcinoma. Study-wide context: Nephrectomy followed 15 Gy stereotactic body radiation by 4 weeks.

Study-wide findings and caveats: Top tumor clonotypes rose in blood 2 weeks post-radiation, then contracted. Pretreatment tumor biopsies were lacking, so baseline clonotypes are unknown.

Libraries were prepared by immunoSEQ multiplex PCR; TCRdb keeps only in-frame clonotypes and omits some of them. The data contain some 120,000 clones, around four fifths of them singletons. The ends were cut back, 7 bases at V and 4 bases at J, with 18 bases in the middle. This CDR3 comprises 14 residues. Germline CDR1 reads SGHRS; CDR2 reads YFSETQ. As for time point: blood 2 weeks post-SBRT. Documented treatment: 15 Gy SBRT to primary tumor, nephrectomy 4 weeks later. Blood was sampled at baseline, 2 weeks and 4 weeks after SBRT. The sample consisted of blood, taken from a patient whose treatment included radiotherapy and nephrectomy. This TCR derives from a woman aged 55 to 70 with renal cell carcinoma. The rearrangement joins TRBV5-1 to TRBJ2-7; D assignment may be TRBD1 or TRBD2 (5 bases each). CDR3 sequence: CASCTGTDLYEQYF. In nucleotides, the CDR3 is TGCGCCAGCTGTACCGGGACCGACCTTTACGAGCAGTACTTC.